The 19 T cell receptor beta chains in this list originate from one sample, sequenced in a study of cytomegalovirus exposure and HLA in healthy donors. The study ran its PCR with 60 Vbeta and 13 Jbeta primers. The assay was immunoSEQ multiplex PCR, and TCRdb's table has in-frame clones only and misses some. The sample records around 68,000 clones, 65% to 90% being singletons. Sequenced sample: PBMCs. The receptors were sampled from a female donor in good health and CMV-seronegative.

The chain recombines TRBV6-1 with TRBJ1-2, with D uncertain. Germline V gene sequence: CDR1 MNHNS, CDR2 SASEGT. V shed 4 bases and J shed 7 bases, with 16 bases lying between them. The CDR3 loop spans 14 amino acids. CDR3 DNA: TGTGCCAGCAGTGCCTCCGGGAGGGTTTTTGGCTACACCTTC. This sequence encodes CASSASGRVFGYTF.

This chain links TRBV10-2 with TRBJ2-7; no firm D call. The germline V and J ends were trimmed by 2 bases and 5 bases, with 4 bases remaining between them. CDR1 is WSHSY and CDR2 is SAAADI in the germline V gene. The CDR3 spans 11 residues. The CDR3 bases are TGCGCCAGCAGTGAGACAAACGAGCAGTACTTC. Protein: CASSETNEQYF.

The chain carries TRBV19 and TRBJ2-1; the D gene is possibly TRBD1 (6 bases). The germline CDR1 and CDR2 sequences are LNHDA and SQIVND (reference sequence). CDR3 length: 15 residues. V was clipped by 0 bases and J by 4 bases, with 10 bases between them. The DNA of the CDR3 is TGTGCCAGTAGTATAGACAGGGGTAGATACAATGAGCAGTTCTTC. As protein: CASSIDRGRYNEQFF. Drawing the rest from reference TRBV19 and TRBJ2-1, the complete variable domain is DGGITQSPKYLFRKEGQNVTLSCEQNLNHDAMYWYRQDPGQGLRLIYYSQIVNDFQKGDIAEGYSVSREKKESFPLTVTSAQKNPTAFYLCASSIDRGRYNEQFFGPGTRLTVL.

V and J are TRBV7-9 and TRBJ1-1, with unresolved D. V gave up 4 bases and J gave up 1 base, with 13 bases separating them. This CDR3 contains 15 residues. CDR1 SEHNR and CDR2 FQNEAQ come from the germline V gene (reference sequence). CDR3 nucleotide sequence: TGTGCCAGCAGCTCGAAGGCAGGTGGGAACACTGAAGCTTTCTTT. It encodes CASSSKAGGNTEAFF.

V and J are TRBV4-3 and TRBJ2-7; 10 bases line up with TRBD2. In germline, CDR1 is LGHNA, CDR2 YSLEER. With 0 bases clipped from V and 0 bases from J, the junction kept 5 bases outside the gene matches. The CDR3 runs to 17 residues. The CDR3 loop is CASSQDMTSGFSYEQYF. The DNA for the CDR3 is TGCGCCAGCAGCCAAGATATGACTAGCGGGTTCTCCTACGAGCAGTACTTC.

The CDR3 DNA follows: TGTGCCAGCCGCCTGGGAGGTAGCACAGATACGCAGTATTTT. Amino acid sequence: CASRLGGSTDTQYF. The V gene is TRBV6-5, the J gene TRBJ2-3; a weak D match, TRBD2 (6 bases). The CDR3 consists of 14 residues. Trimming pared 8 bases from V and 0 bases from J, leaving 12 bases between. In germline, CDR1 is MNHEY, CDR2 SVGAGI.

This clone was observed once. The chain uses TRBV4-3 and TRBJ2-7, with TRBD2 matching over 11 bases. Germline V lookup: CDR1 LGHNA, CDR2 YSLEER. This CDR3 has 16 residues. Trimming at V came to 0 bases and at J to 3 bases, leaving 4 bases not matched to a gene. For the CDR3, the DNA is TGCGCCAGCAGCCAAGATGGGACTAGCGGACTCTACGAGCAGTACTTC. Encoded protein: CASSQDGTSGLYEQYF.

This chain connects TRBV7-8 to TRBJ1-6; 7 bases line up with TRBD1. The CDR3 is 14 amino acids. V lost 4 bases and J lost 9; bases outside the gene matches: 6. Germline CDR1 and CDR2: SGHVS and FQNEAQ. CDR3 in DNA: TGTGCCAGCAGCTCCTGGACAGGACCTTCACCCCTCCACTTT. This codes for CASSSWTGPSPLHF.

This chain joins TRBV5-8 and TRBJ2-1; 12 positions match TRBD2. Germline trimming cut 5 bases from V and 3 bases from J; bases unmatched to any gene: 6. CDR3 length: 16 amino acids. Germline V CDR1 and CDR2: SGHTS, YDEGEE. This chain's CDR3 is CASSRGLAGLYNEQFF. The CDR3 DNA reads TGTGCCAGCAGTAGGGGACTAGCGGGCCTCTACAATGAGCAGTTCTTC.

The genes are TRBV7-2 and TRBJ2-1, with D unclear. V lost 4 bases and J lost 1, with 14 bases in between. The germline CDR1 and CDR2 sequences are SGHTA and FQGNSA. The CDR3 has 16 amino acids. CDR3 sequence: CASSSTENRSYNEQFF. The CDR3 nucleotides are TGTGCCAGCAGCTCGACTGAGAACCGTTCCTACAATGAGCAGTTCTTC.

J is TRBJ1-5 and V is TRBV19; no clear D. Trimming took off 2 bases at V and 2 bases at J, with 7 bases between the two ends. Per germline, CDR1 LNHDA and CDR2 SQIVND (reference sequence). The CDR3 length is 14 residues. The CDR3 spells CASSIQIGNQPQHF. As DNA, the CDR3 is TGTGCCAGTAGTATACAAATTGGCAATCAGCCCCAGCATTTT.

This sequence joins TRBV11-1 and TRBJ2-5; 13 positions agree with TRBD2. The V segment lost 6 bases and the J segment 1 base; nucleotides outside the gene matches: 5. CDR1 is SGHAT, CDR2 FQDESV, per germline (reference sequence). The CDR3 has 16 amino acids. For the CDR3, the DNA is TGTGCCAGCAGAGGGACTAGCGGGGAGGGCCAAGAGACCCAGTACTTC. It yields the protein CASRGTSGEGQETQYF. Together with reference TRBV11-1 and TRBJ2-5, the CDR3 gives the full variable domain: EAEVAQSPRYKITEKSQAVAFWCDPISGHATLYWYRQILGQGPELLVQFQDESVVDDSQLPKDRFSAERLKGVDSTLKIQPAELGDSAMYLCASRGTSGEGQETQYFGPGTRLLVL.

The chain's CDR3 is CASSTGRTQYF. The CDR3 DNA is TGTGCCAGCAGTACCGGTAGGACCCAGTACTTC. The rearrangement links TRBV28 to TRBJ2-5; D gene ambiguous. V was trimmed by 5 bases and J by 7 bases, leaving 8 bases between them. Germline V lookup: CDR1 MDHEN, CDR2 SYDVKM. This CDR3 has 11 amino acids.

CDR3 in DNA: TGCGCCAGCAGCTTGGGGGGACTAGCGCGAACCTACGAGCAGTACTTC. Translated: CASSLGGLARTYEQYF. V and J are TRBV5-1 and TRBJ2-7, with 10 bases fitting TRBD2. Germline CDR1 and CDR2: SGHRS and YFSETQ. There are 16 residues in the CDR3. With 0 bases clipped from V and 2 bases from J, the junction kept 5 bases outside the gene matches.

The V and J genes are TRBV5-1 and TRBJ1-1, with D maybe TRBD1 (6 bases). Germline V gene sequence: CDR1 SGHRS, CDR2 YFSETQ. This CDR3 has 15 amino acids. Trimming took off 4 bases at V and 0 bases at J, with 13 bases between the two ends. CDR3 bases: TGCGCCAGCAGCCCCAGGGACACTTTGAACACTGAAGCTTTCTTT. It specifies CASSPRDTLNTEAFF.

The V gene is TRBV19, the J gene TRBJ2-1; the D is unclear. V was cut by 3 bases and J by 0 bases, with 12 bases left in between. The CDR3 is 16 residues long. The germline V gene encodes CDR1 LNHDA and CDR2 SQIVND (reference sequence). As DNA, the CDR3 is TGTGCCAGTAGTATTGTTACTTCAAGCTCCTACAATGAGCAGTTCTTC. It is translated as CASSIVTSSSYNEQFF.

CDR3 coding DNA: TGTGCCAGCAGTCACGACAGGGTGGATGGCTACACCTTC. It yields the protein CASSHDRVDGYTF. J is TRBJ1-2 and V is TRBV27, with TRBD1 identical over 7 bases. Germline V gene lookup returns CDR1 MNHEY and CDR2 SMNVEV (reference sequence). The CDR3 runs to 13 residues. The ends lost 5 bases at V and 6 bases at J; junction bases unmatched: 6.

V usage is TRBV9 and J usage is TRBJ2-2; 9 positions match TRBD2. The CDR3 extends over 17 amino acids. The V gene's germline CDR1 is SGDLS and CDR2 YYNGEE. J was trimmed by 0 bases and V by 4 bases; bases with no gene match: 7. CDR3 in DNA: TGTGCCAGCAGCTCACCCTTAGCGGGGGCGAACACCGGGGAGCTGTTTTTT. Protein sequence: CASSSPLAGANTGELFF.

The rearrangement uses TRBV7-3 and TRBJ2-7; possibly TRBD1 for D (6 bases). Germline V lookup: CDR1 SGHTA, CDR2 FQGTGA. The CDR3 spans 14 residues. V was clipped by 5 bases and J by 4 bases, with 15 bases between them. The CDR3 protein is CASSPGTRPYEQYF. The CDR3 nucleotides are TGTGCCAGCAGCCCCGGGACAAGACCTTACGAGCAGTACTTC.